The present T cell receptor beta chain was sequenced within a study of shared clonotypes between healthy human individuals. As to this clone: Its matching antigen is unknown.

General study results and limits: Four donors had about 5% of their naive CD4 clonotypes in common. Read depth was anticipated to influence clonotype sharing among donors. Blood alone was sampled, and tissue repertoires likely differ.

Germline V CDR1 and CDR2: SGHRS, YFSETQ. Trimming removed 0 bases from V and 3 bases from J, with 12 bases in between. This CDR3 is 16 amino acids long. Assay execution took place at the deep level. Produced via immunoSEQ multiplex PCR; TCRdb's table is partial and in-frame only. The profile shows about 340,000 clones, 73% of them singletons. The sequence was obtained from a man aged 25-40 years in good health. The sample was memory CD4+ T cells sorted from blood. Stated subset: CD45RA-negative fraction. The V and J genes are TRBV5-1 and TRBJ2-2, with no clear D. The CDR3 DNA follows: TGCGCCAGCAGCTTGGCGTCTGAATACCACACCGGGGAGCTGTTTTTT. Translated: CASSLASEYHTGELFF.